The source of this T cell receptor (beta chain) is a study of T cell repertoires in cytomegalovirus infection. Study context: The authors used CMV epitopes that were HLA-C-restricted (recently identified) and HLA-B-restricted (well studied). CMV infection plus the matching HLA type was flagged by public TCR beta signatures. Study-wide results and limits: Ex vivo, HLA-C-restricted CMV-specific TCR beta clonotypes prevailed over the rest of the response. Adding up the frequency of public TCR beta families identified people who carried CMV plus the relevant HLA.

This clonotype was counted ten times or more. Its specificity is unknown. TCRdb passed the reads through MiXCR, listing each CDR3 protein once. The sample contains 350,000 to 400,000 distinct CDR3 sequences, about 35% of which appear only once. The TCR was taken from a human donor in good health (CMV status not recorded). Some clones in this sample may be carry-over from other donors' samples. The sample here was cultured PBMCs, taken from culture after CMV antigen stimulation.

CDR3 region: CASSSGYNEQFF. CDR3 nucleotides: TGTGCCAGCAGCTCAGGTTACAATGAGCAGTTCTTC. The rearrangement uses TRBV11-2 and TRBJ2-1; D is uncertain. V was shortened by 4 bases and J by 4 bases, with 5 bases between the two germline ends. There are 12 residues in the CDR3. The germline V gene has CDR1 SGHAT and CDR2 FQNNGV.